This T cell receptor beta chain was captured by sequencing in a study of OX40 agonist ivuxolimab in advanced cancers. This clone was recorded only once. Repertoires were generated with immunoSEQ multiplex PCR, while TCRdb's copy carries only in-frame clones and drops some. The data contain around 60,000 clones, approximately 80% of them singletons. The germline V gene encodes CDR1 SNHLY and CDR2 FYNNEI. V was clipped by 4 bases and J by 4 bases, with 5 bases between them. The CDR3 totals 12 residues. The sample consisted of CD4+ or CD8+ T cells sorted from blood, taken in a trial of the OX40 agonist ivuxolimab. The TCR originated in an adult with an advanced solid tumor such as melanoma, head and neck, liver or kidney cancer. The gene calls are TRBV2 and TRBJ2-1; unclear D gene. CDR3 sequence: CASSVDYNEQFF. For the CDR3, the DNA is TGTGCCAGCAGTGTGGATTACAATGAGCAGTTCTTC.